The 28 T cell receptor beta chains listed next were all sequenced from one sample in a study of T cell responses to AZD1222 COVID-19 vaccine. Profiling relied on immunoSEQ multiplex PCR, and the TCRdb table lists in-frame clones only, not all of them. This sample has about 85,000 clones; roughly 88% occur once, and the top ten carry approximately 15%. The sequencing here drew on peripheral blood, taken on day 0 of AZD1222 vaccination. The receptor source for this set is an adult in good health.

The V and J genes are TRBV6-5 and TRBJ1-3; D gene unclear. Deletions cut 5 bases from V and 3 bases from J, with 5 bases between. Germline lookup yields CDR1 MNHEY and CDR2 SVGAGI. The CDR3 has 12 residues. The CDR3 DNA reads as TGTGCCAGCAGTCAGCGTGGAAACACCATATATTTT. This sequence encodes CASSQRGNTIYF.

V is TRBV28 and J is TRBJ1-4, with unresolved D. CDR3 size: 15 residues. Trimming stripped 5 bases from V and 8 bases from J, with 18 bases between. Germline CDR1 is MDHEN and CDR2 is SYDVKM. The CDR3 region has the DNA TGTGCCAGCAGTCTTCCGGGCCAAAATAACGAAAAACTGTTTTTT. Translation: CASSLPGQNNEKLFF.

This chain connects TRBV5-1 to TRBJ2-5, with 8 bases fitting TRBD2. Unmatched junction bases numbered 9, after V lost 4 bases and J lost 4 bases. CDR1 SGHRS and CDR2 YFSETQ come from the germline V gene. CDR3 size: 15 residues. The CDR3 DNA follows: TGCGCCAGCAGCCTTCGTAGCGGGATAGGAGAGACCCAGTACTTC. Translation: CASSLRSGIGETQYF.

This clone has a single count. The chain uses TRBV19 and TRBJ1-1; D is uncertain. The germline CDR1 and CDR2 sequences are LNHDA and SQIVND (reference sequence). Trimming stripped 2 bases from V and 1 base from J, with 8 bases between. The CDR3 is made up of 14 amino acids. The CDR3: CASSIKVGNTEAFF. The CDR3 DNA is TGTGCCAGTAGTATAAAGGTTGGGAACACTGAAGCTTTCTTT.

This chain connects TRBV11-3 to TRBJ2-3; no definite D call. Germline CDR1 is SGHNT and CDR2 is YENEEA. This CDR3 has 14 residues. Between the trimmed V and J ends, which lost 4 bases and 1 base, there was a span of 9 bases. The CDR3 bases are TGTGCCAGCAGCTCGAACCGGGGCACAGATACGCAGTATTTT. The encoded protein is CASSSNRGTDTQYF.

The V gene is TRBV4-1, the J gene TRBJ1-2; 7 bases line up with TRBD1. V dropped 0 bases and J dropped 4; count of bases not matched to a gene: 5. Germline lookup yields CDR1 MGHRA and CDR2 YSYEKL. The CDR3 is made up of 15 amino acids. The CDR3 DNA follows: TGCGCCAGCAGCCAAGAGAGCAGGGGGGGCTATGGCTACACCTTC. Translation gives CASSQESRGGYGYTF.

The V call is TRBV5-1, the J call TRBJ2-1; 10 bases are shared with TRBD2. Unmatched junction bases numbered 8, after V lost 0 bases and J lost 8 bases. The CDR3 sequence is 16 residues long. CDR1 and CDR2 from the germline V gene are SGHRS and YFSETQ. CDR3 coding DNA: TGCGCCAGCAGCTTGGAACTAGCGGGAAATTACGATGAGCAGTTCTTC. Protein product: CASSLELAGNYDEQFF.

V gene TRBV19 combines with J gene TRBJ2-5; 9 positions agree with TRBD2. CDR1 is LNHDA, CDR2 SQIVND, per germline (reference sequence). Trimming cost V 0 bases and J 4 bases; bases outside gene matches: 9. The CDR3 contains 17 residues. In DNA, the CDR3 is TGTGCCAGTAGTATAGATCGGCCTAGCGGGAAGGGAGAGACCCAGTACTTC. It encodes CASSIDRPSGKGETQYF.

The genes are TRBV9 and TRBJ2-1; 8 nucleotides match TRBD2. The CDR3 has 17 amino acids. V gave up 3 bases and J gave up 0 bases; unmatched junction bases: 8. CDR1 is SGDLS, CDR2 YYNGEE, per germline. CDR3 DNA sequence: TGTGCCAGCAGCGCCTCTGTACTAGCGGCCTCCTACAATGAGCAGTTCTTC. It codes for CASSASVLAASYNEQFF.

This clone showed up just once. This chain uses TRBV5-6 with TRBJ1-1; maybe TRBD1 (6 bases). V lost 0 bases, J lost 11 bases, and 20 bases lay in between. This CDR3 region has 15 residues. Germline loops: CDR1 SGHDT, CDR2 YYEEEE. The CDR3 spells CASSLAPTGAERAFF. In DNA, the CDR3 is TGTGCCAGCAGCTTGGCCCCAACGGGGGCGGAAAGGGCTTTCTTT.

The genes are TRBV7-8 and TRBJ2-3; 7 bases are shared with TRBD2. There are 13 residues in the CDR3. V was clipped by 7 bases and J by 5 bases; unmatched bases: 6. The germline gives CDR1 SGHVS, CDR2 FQNEAQ. CDR3 residues: CASTPGRGDTQYF. Here the CDR3 DNA reads TGTGCCAGCACCCCGGGGAGGGGAGATACGCAGTATTTT.

The V gene is TRBV7-9, the J gene TRBJ1-2, with 7 bases matching TRBD1. Germline V gene data show CDR1 as SEHNR and CDR2 as FQNEAQ (reference sequence). Trimming at V came to 5 bases and at J to 3 bases, leaving 3 bases not matched to a gene. The CDR3 is 13 amino acids. CDR3 in amino acids: CASSVTGDYGYTF. The CDR3 DNA reads as TGTGCCAGCAGCGTAACAGGGGACTATGGCTACACCTTC.

This clone was observed a single time. The chain has TRBV9 and TRBJ1-2; 7 positions match TRBD1. CDR3 length equals 15 residues. The V segment lost 0 bases and the J segment 7 bases; nucleotides outside the gene matches: 9. The germline gives CDR1 SGDLS, CDR2 YYNGEE. The CDR3, as DNA: TGTGCCAGCAGCGTAGCCCTTCAGGGGGGGGTTGGCTACACCTTC. Translating it yields CASSVALQGGVGYTF.

The chain links TRBV30 to TRBJ2-5; D gene unclear. There are 13 residues in the CDR3. Germline V lookup: CDR1 GTSNPN, CDR2 SVGIG (reference sequence). Trimming stripped 0 bases from V and 4 bases from J, with 9 bases between. The CDR3 sequence is CAWSVSGPETQYF. CDR3 DNA: TGTGCCTGGAGTGTCAGTGGCCCAGAGACCCAGTACTTC.

The chain combines TRBV18 with TRBJ2-2; D may match TRBD1 or TRBD2 (5 bases each). The CDR3 spans 15 residues. V was pared by 5 bases and J by 0 bases, with 10 bases between. The germline gives CDR1 KGHSH, CDR2 LQKENI. Here the CDR3 DNA reads TGTGCCAGCTCATCGGGGACGGCGAACACCGGGGAGCTGTTTTTT. Residues: CASSSGTANTGELFF.

The V gene is TRBV5-6, the J gene TRBJ2-7; tentative D call: TRBD1 (6 bases). From germline, CDR1 is SGHDT and CDR2 YYEEEE. The CDR3 consists of 16 residues. Between the trimmed V and J ends, which lost 5 bases and 6 bases, there was a span of 24 bases. CDR3 sequence: CASSRGQGRPSSEQYF. The CDR3 DNA follows: TGTGCCAGCAGTCGAGGGCAGGGGCGACCATCGTCCGAGCAGTACTTC.

The V and J genes are TRBV11-1 and TRBJ1-1; TRBD1 matches 9 bases. Germline CDR1 SGHAT, CDR2 FQDESV (reference sequence). The CDR3 spans 15 residues. V shed 2 bases and J 5 bases; nucleotides not matched to a gene: 6. DNA of the CDR3: TGTGCCAGCAGCTTAAATGACAGGGGGTGGACTGAAGCTTTCTTT. It encodes CASSLNDRGWTEAFF.

The V call is TRBV24-1, the J call TRBJ2-3; 8 bases line up with TRBD2. V was clipped by 4 bases and J by 1 base; unmatched bases: 9. Germline V lookup: CDR1 KGHDR, CDR2 SFDVKD. This CDR3 contains 17 residues. The CDR3 coding sequence is TGTGCCACCAGTGACCAGCGGGAGACCTCTGGCACAGATACGCAGTATTTT. Residues: CATSDQRETSGTDTQYF.

This clone was counted between two and nine times. The chain is built from TRBV5-1 and TRBJ1-5; D remains unclear. This CDR3 comprises 13 residues. Trimming removed 2 bases from V and 6 bases from J, with 9 bases in between. Germline V CDR1 and CDR2: SGHRS, YFSETQ. The CDR3 protein is CASSFGIGQPQHF. In nucleotides, the CDR3 is TGCGCCAGCAGCTTTGGAATCGGTCAGCCCCAGCATTTT.

J is TRBJ1-2 and V is TRBV6-1; D is unclear. Germline V gives CDR1 MNHNS, CDR2 SASEGT. The ends were cut back, 5 bases at V and 4 bases at J, with 14 bases in the middle. The CDR3 is made up of 14 amino acids. In DNA form, the CDR3 reads TGTGCCAGCAGTCCACCCGGACGGACCTATGGCTACACCTTC. Its protein is CASSPPGRTYGYTF.

The rearrangement uses TRBV24-1 and TRBJ1-5; TRBD1 matches 7 bases. This CDR3 contains 14 residues. V lost 3 bases to trimming and J lost 4 bases; unmatched junction nucleotides: 2. The germline V gene encodes CDR1 KGHDR and CDR2 SFDVKD. Here the CDR3 reads CATSDRQGNQPQHF. Here the CDR3 DNA reads TGTGCCACCAGTGATCGACAGGGTAATCAGCCCCAGCATTTT.

The rearrangement links TRBV2 to TRBJ1-5; D is uncertain. The V gene lost 0 bases and the J gene lost 4 bases, with 7 bases spanning the gap. Germline values: CDR1 SNHLY, CDR2 FYNNEI. The CDR3 totals 14 residues. This CDR3 reads CASSEALSNQPQHF. As DNA, the CDR3 is TGTGCCAGCAGTGAAGCGCTTAGTAATCAGCCCCAGCATTTT.

This chain connects TRBV2 to TRBJ2-7; 14 bases line up with TRBD2. This CDR3 spans 16 amino acids. Losses at the gene ends were 6 bases for V and 0 bases for J; bases not matched to a gene: 4. Germline CDR1 reads SNHLY; CDR2 reads FYNNEI. The CDR3 is CASRRLAGGSSYEQYF. CDR3 nucleotide sequence: TGTGCCAGCAGGAGACTAGCGGGAGGGAGCTCCTACGAGCAGTACTTC.

This clone was detected only once. The chain couples TRBV5-7 to TRBJ1-2; no clear D gene. TRBV5-7 is treated as an ORF (open reading frame) with a function not yet certain. Trimming left V 1 base short and J 4 bases short, with 11 bases between. The CDR3 is 14 residues long. The CDR3 is CASSLLPLIYGYTF. Written as DNA, the CDR3 is TGTGCCAGCAGCTTGCTGCCACTGATCTATGGCTACACCTTC.

This chain connects TRBV6-5 to TRBJ1-1; D is unclear. Between the trimmed V and J ends, which lost 4 bases and 0 bases, there was a span of 3 bases. This CDR3 region has 12 residues. Germline V lookup: CDR1 MNHEY, CDR2 SVGAGI. CDR3 in amino acids: CASSSMNTEAFF. Here the CDR3 DNA reads TGTGCCAGCAGTTCGATGAACACTGAAGCTTTCTTT.

V gene TRBV10-2 combines with J gene TRBJ2-7, with 9 bases matching TRBD1. The CDR3 spans 14 residues. CDR1 is WSHSY and CDR2 is SAAADI in the germline V gene. Trimming removed 6 bases from V and 6 bases from J; junction bases left unmatched: 9. For the CDR3, the DNA is TGCGCCAGCAGCGCCCGGGGACAGGGCCTCGAGCAGTACTTC. Amino acids: CASSARGQGLEQYF.

This chain links TRBV18 with TRBJ1-5; no definite D call. Germline V gene data show CDR1 as KGHSH and CDR2 as LQKENI. Deletions cut 2 bases from V and 2 bases from J, with 10 bases between. This CDR3 has 15 residues. CDR3 sequence reads: CASSPLGMGNQPQHF. The CDR3 DNA follows: TGTGCCAGCTCACCATTGGGTATGGGCAATCAGCCCCAGCATTTT.

The rearrangement links TRBV2 to TRBJ1-6; D gene unclear. The V end lost 4 bases, the J end lost 0 bases, and 7 bases lay between the germline ends. The CDR3 covers 15 residues. In germline, CDR1 is SNHLY, CDR2 FYNNEI. CDR3 bases: TGTGCCAGCAGTGTTAAGGTCTCCTATAATTCACCCCTCCACTTT. Protein sequence: CASSVKVSYNSPLHF.